This entry lists 9 T cell receptor beta chains sequenced from one sample in a study of T cells in Graves' hyperthyroidism and ophthalmopathy (dated by TCRdb to about 2019). Libraries were prepared through multiplex PCR. The sample was run on an Illumina HiSeq 2000. The TCR beta CDR3 regions were amplified from the RNA transcripts. For the first round of RT-PCR on the TCR CDR3, the HTBI primer set was used together with the Qiagen OneStep RT-PCR kit. The public sequencing data were trimmed at Q25 with fastp and processed into clonotypes with MiXCR by TCRdb, which kept only in-frame beta chains. Every CDR3 protein is listed once, alongside the most common genes and DNA of its rows. A total of a few hundred thousand distinct CDR3 sequences appear in this sample, over 15% of them only once. Around 58% of the sample rests with the top ten. Sequences were obtained from blood. These receptors all stem from a woman aged 55 to 70 with Graves' ophthalmopathy.

This clonotype was seen at least ten times. The chain carries TRBV12-3 or TRBV12-4 and TRBJ1-6; D is unclear. The CDR3 is 16 amino acids. V lost 8 bases, J lost 6 bases, and 20 bases lay in between. The CDR3 loop reads CASASSIQTSNSPLHF. The CDR3 coding sequence is TGTGCCAGCGCTTCCTCGATCCAGACCTCTAATTCACCCCTCCACTTT.

CDR3 in amino acids: CASSLAGNSNEQFF. For the CDR3, the DNA is TGTGCCAGCAGCTTAGCGGGAAATAGTAATGAGCAGTTCTTC. The chain links TRBV11-1 to TRBJ2-1; unclear D gene. The V end was cut by 0 bases, the J end by 7 bases, with 10 bases between. Germline V gives CDR1 SGHAT, CDR2 FQDESV (reference sequence). The CDR3 has 14 amino acids.

The V gene is TRBV18, the J gene TRBJ1-5, with 12 bases matching TRBD1. The CDR3 is 15 amino acids. Germline V gene sequence: CDR1 KGHSH, CDR2 LQKENI. V shed 3 bases and J 6 bases; nucleotides not matched to a gene: 3. This CDR3 is CASSPGQGAFQPQHF. The CDR3 DNA reads as TGTGCCAGCTCACCGGGACAGGGGGCCTTTCAGCCCCAGCATTTT.

This chain links TRBV9 with TRBJ2-6; D possibly corresponds to TRBD2 (5 bases). There are 15 residues in the CDR3. Germline CDR1 SGDLS, CDR2 YYNGEE. V was clipped by 0 bases and J by 4 bases, with 8 bases between them. The CDR3 here is CASSVGGAGANVLTF. CDR3 DNA: TGTGCCAGCAGCGTAGGGGGAGCCGGGGCCAACGTCCTGACTTTC.

This clonotype was found once. Being one base from a much bigger clone, this may be a read error. The J gene is TRBJ2-5, the V gene TRBV12-3 or TRBV12-4; 7 nucleotides match TRBD2. This CDR3 region has 12 residues. V was clipped by 5 bases and J by 9 bases; unmatched bases: 6. This CDR3 reads CASSPLGGAQYF. For the CDR3, the DNA is TGTGCCAGCAGTCCCTTGGGGGGGGCCCAGTACTTC.

This chain links TRBV18 with TRBJ2-1; weak D call: TRBD2 (5 bases). V lost 3 bases and J lost 5, with 17 bases in between. CDR3 length: 16 amino acids. CDR1 KGHSH and CDR2 LQKENI come from the germline V gene. The DNA for the CDR3 is TGTGCCAGCTCACCTGGGAGCACGCGGAGGAACAATGAGCAGTTCTTC. Encoded protein: CASSPGSTRRNNEQFF.

Many counts were recorded for this clonotype. V is TRBV5-5 and J is TRBJ2-7, with a weak D call TRBD1 (5 bases). The V and J ends lost 3 bases and 1 base respectively, with 14 bases between them. Germline lookup yields CDR1 SGHKS and CDR2 YYEKEE (reference sequence). This CDR3 spans 15 amino acids. The DNA of the CDR3 is TGTGCCAGCAGCTCGTCAGGGATTAGATCCTACGAGCAGTACTTC. Protein: CASSSSGIRSYEQYF.

There are many counts of this clonotype. The chain uses TRBV27 and TRBJ1-2; 8 nucleotides line up with TRBD1. The CDR3 runs to 13 residues. Germline CDR1 reads MNHEY; CDR2 reads SMNVEV (reference sequence). The V gene end was trimmed by 6 bases and the J gene end by 4 bases; junction bases not matched to a gene: 4. The CDR3 region is CASSLDRGYGYTF. The CDR3 DNA reads TGTGCCAGCAGCTTAGACAGGGGCTATGGCTACACCTTC.

In this sample, this clonotype turned up many times. The chain employs TRBV7-9 and TRBJ1-1; the D gene is possibly TRBD1 (5 bases). The V gene lost 1 base and the J gene lost 3 bases, with 9 bases spanning the gap. Germline CDR1 SEHNR, CDR2 FQNEAQ (reference sequence). The CDR3 loop spans 14 amino acids. The CDR3 sequence: CASSLVGGDTEAFF. CDR3 DNA sequence: TGTGCCAGCAGCTTAGTGGGGGGAGACACTGAAGCTTTCTTT.